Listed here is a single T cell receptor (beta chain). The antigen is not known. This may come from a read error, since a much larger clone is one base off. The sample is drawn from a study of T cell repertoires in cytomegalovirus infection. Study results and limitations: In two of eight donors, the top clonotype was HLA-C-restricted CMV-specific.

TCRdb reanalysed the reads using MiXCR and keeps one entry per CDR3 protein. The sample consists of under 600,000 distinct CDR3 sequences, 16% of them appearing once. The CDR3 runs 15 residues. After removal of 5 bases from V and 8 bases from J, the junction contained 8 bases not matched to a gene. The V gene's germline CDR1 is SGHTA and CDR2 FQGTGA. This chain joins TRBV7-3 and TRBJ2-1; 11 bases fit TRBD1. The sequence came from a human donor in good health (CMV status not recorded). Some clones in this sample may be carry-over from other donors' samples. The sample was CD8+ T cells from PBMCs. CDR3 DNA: TGTGCCAGCAGCGACGGGACAGGGGGTAACCATGAGCAGTTCTTC. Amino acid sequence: CASSDGTGGNHEQFF.